The 7 T cell receptor beta chains presented below share a single source sample, sequenced in a study (dated by TCRdb to the mid-2010s). Libraries were made using 5' RACE. The data were produced on an Illumina MiSeq. The public sequencing data were trimmed at Q25 with fastp and processed into clonotypes with MiXCR by TCRdb, which kept only in-frame beta chains. Each entry is one CDR3 protein sequence, shown with its most common DNA and genes. Recorded for this sample are about 41,000 distinct CDR3 sequences; 29% of them occurred a single time. Together, the top ten hold around 3.9% of the sample. The specimen sequenced was memory CD4+ T cells sorted from a lymph node. The sample's cell subset or site, from its label and the paper: memory CD4+ T cells, CD4+CD45RO+CD25-. The receptors stem from a female donor with breast cancer.

This clonotype was seen at least ten times. V usage is TRBV7-2 and J usage is TRBJ2-1; 9 bases agree with TRBD2. J gave up 2 bases and V 1 base, and 0 bases lay outside the gene matches. Germline V gives CDR1 SGHTA, CDR2 FQGNSA. The length of the CDR3 is 15 residues. Here the CDR3 reads CASSLGGRAYNEQFF. The CDR3 nucleotides read TGTGCCAGCAGCTTAGGCGGGAGGGCCTACAATGAGCAGTTCTTC. Together with reference TRBV7-2 and TRBJ2-1, the CDR3 gives the full variable domain: GAGVSQSPSNKVTEKGKDVELRCDPISGHTALYWYRQSLGQGLEFLIYFQGNSAPDKSGLPSDRFSAERTGGSVSTLTIQRTQQEDSAVYLCASSLGGRAYNEQFFGPGTRLTVL.

The V call is TRBV13, the J call TRBJ1-3, with a possible D match to TRBD1 (6 bases). The germline V gene encodes CDR1 PRHDT and CDR2 FYEKMQ (reference sequence). Trimming cost V 5 bases and J 4 bases, with 12 bases left between them. The CDR3 runs 14 residues. The CDR3 is CASSLRTAGNTIYF. CDR3 in DNA: TGTGCCAGCAGCCTGAGGACAGCAGGAAACACCATATATTTT.

The V call is TRBV9, the J call TRBJ2-1; 7 nucleotides match TRBD2. Per the germline V gene, CDR1 is SGDLS and CDR2 is YYNGEE. Trimming cost V 0 bases and J 6 bases; bases outside gene matches: 9. The CDR3 loop spans 16 amino acids. CDR3 amino acids: CASSVELGAGANEQFF. CDR3 nucleotides: TGTGCCAGCAGCGTAGAACTCGGGGCGGGAGCCAATGAGCAGTTCTTC.

The genes are TRBV11-2 and TRBJ2-1; D is undetermined. This CDR3 contains 12 residues. From germline, CDR1 is SGHAT and CDR2 FQNNGV. Trimming stripped 5 bases from V and 8 bases from J, with 10 bases between. The CDR3 here is CASSPGADEQFF. For the CDR3, the DNA is TGTGCCAGCAGCCCAGGCGCGGATGAGCAGTTCTTC.

The rearrangement uses TRBV7-9 and TRBJ2-1; D is unclear. Looked up from germline, CDR1 is SEHNR and CDR2 is FQNEAQ (reference sequence). The CDR3 contains 15 residues. V lost 3 bases and J 2 bases, leaving 11 bases between the germline ends. CDR3: CASSFASAAYNEQFF. DNA for the CDR3: TGTGCCAGCAGCTTCGCGTCGGCCGCCTACAATGAGCAGTTCTTC.

V usage is TRBV9 and J usage is TRBJ2-3; 14 positions match TRBD2. This CDR3 contains 17 residues. CDR1 and CDR2 from the germline V gene are SGDLS and YYNGEE. After removal of 3 bases from V and 8 bases from J, the junction contained 11 bases not matched to a gene. CDR3 amino acids: CASSASTAGLAGVTQYF. The CDR3 nucleotides are TGTGCCAGCAGCGCCTCTACCGCGGGACTAGCGGGAGTTACGCAGTATTTT.

This clonotype has only a few counts. The J gene is TRBJ2-1, the V gene TRBV5-6; 11 bases match TRBD2. CDR1 is SGHDT and CDR2 is YYEEEE in the germline V gene. Losses at the gene ends were 4 bases for V and 6 bases for J; bases not matched to a gene: 9. The CDR3 runs 16 residues. Written as DNA, the CDR3 is TGTGCCAGCAGCCCGGAGAGACTAGCGGGGCCCAATGAGCAGTTCTTC. Protein: CASSPERLAGPNEQFF.